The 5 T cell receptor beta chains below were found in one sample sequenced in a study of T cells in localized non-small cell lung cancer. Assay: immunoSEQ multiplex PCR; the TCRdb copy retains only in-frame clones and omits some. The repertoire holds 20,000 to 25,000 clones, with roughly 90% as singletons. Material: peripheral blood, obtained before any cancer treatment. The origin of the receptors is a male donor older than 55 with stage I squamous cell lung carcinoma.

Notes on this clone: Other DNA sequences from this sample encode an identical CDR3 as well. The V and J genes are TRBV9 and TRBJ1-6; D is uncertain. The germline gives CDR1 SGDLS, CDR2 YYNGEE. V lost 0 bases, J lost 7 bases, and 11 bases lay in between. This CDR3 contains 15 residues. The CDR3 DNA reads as TGTGCCAGCAGCGTAGAAGAGGGTGCCAATTCACCCCTCCACTTT. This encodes CASSVEEGANSPLHF.

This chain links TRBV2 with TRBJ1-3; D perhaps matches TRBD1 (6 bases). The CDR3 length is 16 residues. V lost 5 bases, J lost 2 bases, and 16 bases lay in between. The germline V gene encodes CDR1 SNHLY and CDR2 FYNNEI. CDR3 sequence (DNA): TGTGCCAGCAGTCCCATGGGGGCGGCCACTGGAAACACCATATATTTT. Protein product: CASSPMGAATGNTIYF.

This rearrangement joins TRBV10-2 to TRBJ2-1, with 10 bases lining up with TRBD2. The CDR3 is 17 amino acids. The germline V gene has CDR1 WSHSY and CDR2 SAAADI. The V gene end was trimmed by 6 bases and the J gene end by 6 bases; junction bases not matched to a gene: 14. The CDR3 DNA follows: TGCGCCAGCAGCCCTCAACAGAGCGGGGGGGCCTTCAATGAGCAGTTCTTC. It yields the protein CASSPQQSGGAFNEQFF.

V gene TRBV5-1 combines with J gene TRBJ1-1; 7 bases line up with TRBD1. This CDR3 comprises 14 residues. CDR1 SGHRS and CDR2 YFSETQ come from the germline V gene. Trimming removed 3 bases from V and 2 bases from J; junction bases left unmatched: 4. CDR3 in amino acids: CASSSGTANTEAFF. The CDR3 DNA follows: TGCGCCAGCAGCTCGGGGACAGCCAACACTGAAGCTTTCTTT.

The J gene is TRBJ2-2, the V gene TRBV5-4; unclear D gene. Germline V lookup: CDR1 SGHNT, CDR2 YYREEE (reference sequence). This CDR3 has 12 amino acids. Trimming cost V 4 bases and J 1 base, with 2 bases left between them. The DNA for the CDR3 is TGTGCCAGCAGCCTGAACACCGGGGAGCTGTTTTTT. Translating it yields CASSLNTGELFF.